This T cell receptor beta chain came from a study of follicular helper T cells after annual influenza vaccination. General study results and limits: Successive annual vaccinations recalled a recurrent oligoclonal ICOS+CD38+ cTfh response with influenza-specific clonotypes. Day 7 ICOS+CD38+ clones were most often found later in ICOS-CD38- cTfh cells.

Regarding this clone: Its antigen is unknown.

This CDR3 spans 15 amino acids. Between the trimmed V and J ends, which lost 7 bases and 7 bases, there was a span of 20 bases. Germline CDR1 and CDR2: SNHLY and FYNNEI. Time point given: 2015-2016 season, 7 days after influenza vaccination. Subjects lived in the community and lacked influenza vaccine within the prior 6 months. Blood volume per time point ranged from about 35 to 100 mL. Clones were read by immunoSEQ multiplex PCR, and TCRdb kept only the in-frame ones, dropping some. Here the sample spans approximately 9,800 clones, approximately 87% being singletons. The sequences come from CXCR5- memory CD4+ T cells sorted from blood, collected 7 days after influenza vaccination. This receptor was taken from an adult who received the influenza vaccine. This chain links TRBV2 with TRBJ2-4, with D tentatively TRBD2 (7 bases). The CDR3 is CASTAQTGRGNIQYF. CDR3 DNA sequence: TGTGCCAGCACCGCACAAACAGGGAGGGGGAACATTCAGTACTTC.